This passage covers 17 T cell receptor beta chains from one sample sequenced in a study of cytomegalovirus exposure and HLA in healthy donors. Only in-frame clones appear in the TCRdb table, and some are missing; sequencing was by immunoSEQ multiplex PCR. The table includes more than 140,000 clones, around nine tenths detected once. Source material: PBMCs. The receptor source for this set is a woman in her late teens or twenties in good health and CMV-seropositive.

The V and J genes are TRBV5-1 and TRBJ2-2; TRBD2 is a possible D gene (5 bases). The V gene's germline CDR1 is SGHRS and CDR2 YFSETQ. This CDR3 is 16 amino acids long. V was shortened by 6 bases and J by 4 bases, with 19 bases between the two germline ends. CDR3 in amino acids: CASTARPLEATGELFF. In DNA form, the CDR3 reads TGCGCCAGCACCGCGCGCCCACTAGAGGCCACCGGGGAGCTGTTTTTT.

The chain uses TRBV9 and TRBJ2-7; perhaps TRBD2 as D (5 bases). The V and J ends lost 0 bases and 3 bases respectively, with 13 bases between them. Germline assignment: CDR1 SGDLS and CDR2 YYNGEE. The CDR3 is 15 residues long. The CDR3 loop is CASSVGGQILYEQYF. CDR3 sequence (DNA): TGTGCCAGCAGCGTAGGAGGGCAGATCCTCTACGAGCAGTACTTC. Full variable domain (outside the CDR3, taken from reference TRBV9 and TRBJ2-7): DSGVTQTPKHLITATGQRVTLRCSPRSGDLSVYWYQQSLDQGLQFLIQYYNGEERAKGNILERFSAQQFPDLHSELNLSSLELGDSALYFCASSVGGQILYEQYFGPGTRLTVT.

The chain uses TRBV6-5 and TRBJ2-1; perhaps TRBD2 as D (6 bases). CDR1 MNHEY and CDR2 SVGAGI come from the germline V gene. This CDR3 is 15 amino acids long. Trimming pared 2 bases from V and 2 bases from J, leaving 10 bases between. For the CDR3, the DNA is TGTGCCAGCAGTTACGGGGGAGGAGCCTACAATGAGCAGTTCTTC. This encodes CASSYGGGAYNEQFF.

The CDR3 DNA follows: TGTGCCAGCTCACCCTCGGACAGGTTGATTATTAGCTCCTACAATGAGCAGTTCTTC. Encoded protein: CASSPSDRLIISSYNEQFF. This chain uses TRBV18 with TRBJ2-1; 7 bases map to TRBD1. CDR1 and CDR2 from the germline V gene are KGHSH and LQKENI. The CDR3 spans 19 residues. After removal of 3 bases from V and 0 bases from J, the junction contained 14 bases not matched to a gene. Together with reference TRBV18 and TRBJ2-1, the CDR3 gives the full variable domain: NAGVMQNPRHLVRRRGQEARLRCSPMKGHSHVYWYRQLPEEGLKFMVYLQKENIIDESGMPKERFSAEFPKEGPSILRIQQVVRGDSAAYFCASSPSDRLIISSYNEQFFGPGTRLTVL.

The chain is built from TRBV28 and TRBJ2-5, with 7 bases fitting TRBD1. V lost 10 bases to trimming and J lost 0 bases; unmatched junction nucleotides: 14. This CDR3 has 16 amino acids. The germline gives CDR1 MDHEN, CDR2 SYDVKM. CDR3 nucleotide sequence: TGTGCCACCGATCAAACTCACAGGGGCGACCAAGAGACCCAGTACTTC. Translating gives CATDQTHRGDQETQYF.

V is TRBV27 and J is TRBJ2-1, with TRBD2 matching 11 bases. The CDR3 has 15 residues. Germline loops: CDR1 MNHEY, CDR2 SMNVEV (reference sequence). V shed 8 bases, J shed 8 bases, and the junction held 11 bases outside the gene matches. The CDR3 here is CASGLAGGPGDEQFF. CDR3 bases: TGTGCCAGCGGCTTAGCGGGAGGGCCTGGCGATGAGCAGTTCTTC.

The CDR3 DNA is TGCGCCAGCAGCTTGGGGGTAGCGGGAGGCCAAGAGACCCAGTACTTC. It yields the protein CASSLGVAGGQETQYF. This chain joins TRBV5-1 and TRBJ2-5, with TRBD2 identical over 10 bases. The ends lost 0 bases at V and 1 base at J; junction bases unmatched: 3. This CDR3 contains 16 residues. Germline loops: CDR1 SGHRS, CDR2 YFSETQ.

V usage is TRBV7-9 and J usage is TRBJ2-7; 9 nucleotides align to TRBD2. CDR3 length equals 14 residues. V gave up 1 base and J gave up 7 bases; unmatched junction bases: 5. Germline V gene lookup returns CDR1 SEHNR and CDR2 FQNEAQ (reference sequence). The CDR3 DNA is TGTGCCAGCAGCTTAGGCGGGAGGGCGGAGGAGCAGTACTTC. It specifies CASSLGGRAEEQYF. Combining the CDR3 with reference TRBV7-9 and TRBJ2-7 gives the whole variable domain DTGVSQNPRHKITKRGQNVTFRCDPISEHNRLYWYRQTLGQGPEFLTYFQNEAQLEKSRLLSDRFSAERPKGSFSTLEIQRTEQGDSAMYLCASSLGGRAEEQYFGPGTRLTVT.

The rearrangement uses TRBV25-1 and TRBJ2-7; a weak D match, TRBD1 (6 bases). CDR3 length: 18 residues. V lost 4 bases, J lost 3 bases, and 25 bases lay in between. The germline gives CDR1 MGHDK, CDR2 SYGVNS. The CDR3 region is CASSGKKFTGSTYYEQYF. DNA for the CDR3: TGTGCCAGCAGTGGAAAAAAATTCACAGGGTCTACTTACTACGAGCAGTACTTC.

The rearrangement joins TRBV11-3 to TRBJ2-7; D is unclear. V lost 2 bases, J lost 4 bases, and 9 bases lay in between. The CDR3 is 13 amino acids. Germline CDR1 is SGHNT and CDR2 is YENEEA. The CDR3 loop reads CASSLNAAYEQYF. The CDR3 nucleotides read TGTGCCAGCAGCTTAAACGCGGCGTACGAGCAGTACTTC.

The rearrangement joins TRBV28 to TRBJ2-2; D perhaps matches TRBD1 (6 bases). Deletions cut 3 bases from V and 6 bases from J, with 11 bases between. Per germline, CDR1 MDHEN and CDR2 SYDVKM. This CDR3 is built from 14 residues. CDR3 coding DNA: TGTGCCAGCAGTTTTCAGGGGAATGCCGGGGAGCTGTTTTTT. Its protein is CASSFQGNAGELFF.

The CDR3 here is CASSRQRTDNYGYTF. Written as DNA, the CDR3 is TGTGCCAGCAGCCGACAAAGGACAGACAACTATGGCTACACCTTC. The chain recombines TRBV14 with TRBJ1-2, with D possibly being TRBD1 (6 bases). The germline V gene encodes CDR1 SGHDN and CDR2 FVKESK. This CDR3 is built from 15 residues. The V end lost 4 bases, the J end lost 2 bases, and 14 bases lay between the germline ends.

V and J are TRBV6-5 and TRBJ1-1; 8 nucleotides match TRBD1. This CDR3 contains 13 residues. CDR1 is MNHEY and CDR2 is SVGAGI in the germline V gene. After removal of 6 bases from V and 8 bases from J, the junction contained 8 bases not matched to a gene. The CDR3 DNA follows: TGTGCCAGCAGACAGACAGGGGTCCGCGAAGCTTTCTTT. It is translated as CASRQTGVREAFF.

J is TRBJ2-3 and V is TRBV6-6; no clear D. Germline V lookup: CDR1 MNHNY, CDR2 SVGAGI (reference sequence). V dropped 4 bases and J dropped 0 bases, with 14 bases sitting between them. This CDR3 is built from 16 residues. Here the CDR3 reads CASSFPRDSSTDTQYF. The CDR3 DNA is TGTGCCAGCAGTTTCCCTAGAGACTCTAGCACAGATACGCAGTATTTT.

The CDR3 protein is CASSSSVTGESYEQYF. DNA of the CDR3: TGTGCCAGCAGCTCCAGCGTCACAGGGGAGTCCTACGAGCAGTACTTC. The rearrangement uses TRBV11-2 and TRBJ2-7; TRBD1 matches 7 bases. The V and J ends lost 4 bases and 1 base, in that order; junction bases with no gene match: 10. Germline loops: CDR1 SGHAT, CDR2 FQNNGV. This CDR3 contains 16 residues.

The CDR3 bases are TGCGCCAGCAGCCGCGGACAATTGGAGGGCTACACCTTC. Translation: CASSRGQLEGYTF. This chain connects TRBV5-1 to TRBJ1-2; TRBD1 might be the D (5 bases). The ends were cut back, 4 bases at V and 8 bases at J, with 15 bases in the middle. Per the germline V gene, CDR1 is SGHRS and CDR2 is YFSETQ. This CDR3 has 13 residues.

V gene TRBV27 combines with J gene TRBJ2-7; 10 nucleotides match TRBD2. CDR1 is MNHEY and CDR2 is SMNVEV in the germline V gene (reference sequence). The CDR3 contains 16 residues. The J segment lost 7 bases and the V segment lost 0 bases, leaving 9 bases of the junction unmatched. The CDR3 DNA is TGTGCCAGCAGTTTATCTCTACTAGCGGGAACTGGTGAGCAGTACTTC. Translated: CASSLSLLAGTGEQYF.